The T cell receptor (beta chain) described here comes from a study of blood T cell repertoires in COVID-19. As for the study in general: Sources were T cells, B-cell-depleted T cells, or PBMCs; the material itself was cDNA or gDNA.

Concerning this clone: The sample carries other DNA sequences with the same CDR3.

Data came from immunoSEQ multiplex PCR; TCRdb stores just in-frame clones and leaves some out. The top ten clones hold over 1.5% of a sample with about 480,000 clones, around nine tenths of them seen once. The sequenced sample was PBMCs or T cells enriched from blood (not recorded which). The source is a young woman with acute COVID-19.

The chain's CDR3 is CASSQDRDTEAFF. CDR3 coding DNA: TGTGCCAGTAGCCAAGACAGGGACACTGAAGCTTTCTTT. The chain recombines TRBV19 with TRBJ1-1, with 7 bases lining up with TRBD1. Germline trimming cut 6 bases from V and 3 bases from J; bases unmatched to any gene: 4. The CDR3 extends over 13 amino acids. Per germline, CDR1 LNHDA and CDR2 SQIVND (reference sequence).